A single sample is the source of the 13 T cell receptor beta chains below, sequenced in a study of blood T cell repertoires in COVID-19. TCRdb's table, derived via immunoSEQ multiplex PCR, lists solely in-frame clones and lacks some. The sample holds 130,000 or so clones, around 85% seen once. Specimen: peripheral blood. The receptors here all came from a human donor in a cohort sampled during active COVID-19.

The J gene is TRBJ2-1, the V gene TRBV2; TRBD2 aligns across 10 bases. Trimming at V came to 5 bases and at J to 3 bases, leaving 4 bases not matched to a gene. Germline values: CDR1 SNHLY, CDR2 FYNNEI. This CDR3 spans 15 amino acids. The CDR3 protein is CASSPTSGIYNEQFF. The DNA of the CDR3 is TGTGCCAGCAGTCCCACTAGCGGGATCTACAATGAGCAGTTCTTC.

The genes are TRBV4-3 and TRBJ1-1; D remains ambiguous. V was clipped by 2 bases and J by 0 bases, with 10 bases between them. Germline loops: CDR1 LGHNA, CDR2 YSLEER. This CDR3 comprises 15 residues. CDR3 sequence (DNA): TGCGCCAGCAGCCAATCCGGCGGGGTGAACACTGAAGCTTTCTTT. Translating it yields CASSQSGGVNTEAFF.

V gene TRBV11-3 combines with J gene TRBJ1-1; D call uncertain. Germline CDR1 and CDR2: SGHNT and YENEEA. The V end lost 1 base, the J end lost 11 bases, and 11 bases lay between the germline ends. The CDR3 is 12 residues long. As DNA, the CDR3 is TGTGCCAGCAGCTTAGGTTCGCAGAATGCTTTCTTT. Translation: CASSLGSQNAFF.

This clone was observed once. This chain connects TRBV5-8 to TRBJ2-3; a weak D match, TRBD1 (5 bases). The germline gives CDR1 SGHTS, CDR2 YDEGEE. CDR3 size: 14 residues. Trimming left V 0 bases short and J 6 bases short, with 11 bases between. The DNA of the CDR3 is TGTGCCAGCAGCTTGGATATACAGGTCGATACGCAGTATTTT. Residues: CASSLDIQVDTQYF.

This sequence joins TRBV27 and TRBJ2-1; a weak D match, TRBD2 (6 bases). The CDR3 spans 14 residues. Germline CDR1 MNHEY, CDR2 SMNVEV (reference sequence). Trimming took 6 bases from V and 0 from J, leaving 9 bases between them. The CDR3 DNA reads as TGTGCCAGCAGGCCTAGCGACTCCTACAATGAGCAGTTCTTC. It translates to CASRPSDSYNEQFF.

The V gene is TRBV5-1, the J gene TRBJ1-1; 12 nucleotides line up with TRBD1. The CDR3 extends over 16 amino acids. CDR1 and CDR2 (germline): SGHRS, YFSETQ. The V and J ends lost 3 bases and 0 bases, in that order; junction bases with no gene match: 3. The CDR3 sequence: CASSYGTGGLNTEAFF. CDR3 sequence (DNA): TGCGCCAGCAGCTATGGGACAGGGGGCCTGAACACTGAAGCTTTCTTT.

V and J are TRBV7-6 and TRBJ2-5, with 16 positions matching TRBD2. From germline, CDR1 is SGHVS and CDR2 FNYEAQ. J lost 4 bases, V lost 5 bases, and 7 bases had no gene match. The CDR3 covers 17 residues. The CDR3 DNA reads TGTGCCAGCAGCCAAGGGACTAGCGGGAGGGCCGGAGAGACCCAGTACTTC. This codes for CASSQGTSGRAGETQYF.

The chain couples TRBV5-1 to TRBJ2-3; TRBD2 agrees at 8 bases. The CDR3 consists of 15 residues. V shed 0 bases and J 1 base; nucleotides not matched to a gene: 1. Germline V lookup: CDR1 SGHRS, CDR2 YFSETQ. In nucleotides, the CDR3 is TGCGCCAGCAGCTTGGGTAGCGGGGGCACAGATACGCAGTATTTT. It yields the protein CASSLGSGGTDTQYF.

The gene calls are TRBV21-1 and TRBJ2-3; TRBD1, the table's D call, lacks a check against the DNA. TRBV21-1 is annotated as a pseudogene. The CDR3 totals 17 residues. CDR3: CASSPPGQGKKTDTQYF. In DNA, the CDR3 is TGTGCCAGCAGCCCCCCGGGACAGGGGAAAAAAACAGATACGCAGTATTTT.

V and J are TRBV20-1 and TRBJ1-2, with D unresolved. Germline V gene data show CDR1 as DFQATT and CDR2 as SNEGSKA (reference sequence). V shed 5 bases and J shed 8 bases, with 12 bases lying between them. The CDR3 is 11 residues long. CDR3 region: CSAGGPGGYTF. The DNA of the CDR3 is TGCAGTGCTGGAGGACCGGGGGGCTACACCTTC.

CDR3 protein: CASSLTGNQPQHF. The CDR3 bases are TGTGCCAGCAGTTTAACGGGCAATCAGCCCCAGCATTTT. The chain combines TRBV25-1 with TRBJ1-5, with D unresolved. CDR1 and CDR2 from the germline V gene are MGHDK and SYGVNS. V was clipped by 5 bases and J by 2 bases, with 7 bases between them. The CDR3 loop spans 13 amino acids.

The gene calls are TRBV18 and TRBJ2-2, with D perhaps matching TRBD2 (5 bases). This CDR3 comprises 11 residues. V gave up 2 bases and J gave up 11 bases, with 6 bases separating them. The germline CDR1 and CDR2 sequences are KGHSH and LQKENI. CDR3 DNA sequence: TGTGCCAGCTCACCAACGGGAGAGCTGTTTTTT. Translated: CASSPTGELFF.

The chain combines TRBV3-1 (or the pseudogene TRBV3-2) with TRBJ2-3, with D maybe TRBD1 (5 bases). Germline CDR1 reads LGHDT; CDR2 reads YNNKEL (reference sequence). The CDR3 runs to 15 residues. Trimming took off 2 bases at V and 0 bases at J, with 9 bases between the two ends. CDR3 in DNA: TGTGCCAGCAGCCAAAACAGGTTTAGCACAGATACGCAGTATTTT. Translation gives CASSQNRFSTDTQYF.